This TCR beta chain is drawn from a study of blood T cell repertoires in COVID-19. Across 20 to 25 US areas, participants ranged in age from about 18 to 89 years. This clone showed up just once. V trimming: 0 bases; J trimming: 3 bases; junction bases outside the gene matches: 12. From germline, CDR1 is KGHSH and CDR2 LQKENI. The CDR3 extends over 18 amino acids. The table came from immunoSEQ multiplex PCR; TCRdb's copy has only in-frame clones and leaves some out. The data hold 400,000 to 500,000 clones, with around nine tenths observed a single time. This TCR was recovered from a middle-aged woman who had recovered from COVID-19. The J gene is TRBJ1-1, the V gene TRBV18; 8 nucleotides agree with TRBD1. Sequenced material: PBMCs or T cells enriched from blood (not recorded which). CDR3 amino acids: CASSPPLRQGIRDTEAFF. The CDR3 DNA sequence: TGTGCCAGCTCACCACCGCTTCGACAGGGGATAAGGGACACTGAAGCTTTCTTT.